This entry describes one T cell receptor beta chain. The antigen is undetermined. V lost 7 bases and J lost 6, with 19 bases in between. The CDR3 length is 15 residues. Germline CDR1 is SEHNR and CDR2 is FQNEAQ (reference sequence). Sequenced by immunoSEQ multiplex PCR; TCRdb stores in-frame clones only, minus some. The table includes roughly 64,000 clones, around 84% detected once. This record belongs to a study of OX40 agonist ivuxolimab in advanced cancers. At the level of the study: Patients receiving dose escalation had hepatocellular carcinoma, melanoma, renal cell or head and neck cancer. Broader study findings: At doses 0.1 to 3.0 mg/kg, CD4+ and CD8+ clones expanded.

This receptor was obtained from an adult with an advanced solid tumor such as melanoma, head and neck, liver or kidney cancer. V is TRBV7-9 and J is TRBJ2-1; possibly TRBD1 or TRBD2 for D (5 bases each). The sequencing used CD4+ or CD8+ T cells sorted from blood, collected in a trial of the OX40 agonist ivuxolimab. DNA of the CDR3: TGTGCCAGCATTTGGGGAGCAGGGAATTTCAATGAGCAGTTCTTC. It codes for CASIWGAGNFNEQFF.